The rows below give T cell receptor beta chains drawn from one sample of a study of blood T cell repertoires in COVID-19. Sequencing used immunoSEQ multiplex PCR; TCRdb keeps in-frame clones, though not all of them. The sample carries about 170,000 clones, about four fifths recorded once. Material for sequencing was peripheral blood. Source of these receptors: a woman at least 80 years old with COVID-19, enrolled during active disease. Each CDR3 is given with its conserved first and last residue. The order of the fields is D gene, V gene, clone size, J gene, CDR3 DNA, CDR3 protein. The D gene is left open where the match is weak. A clone size is listed for some rows: how often the clone was seen (once, few, many), or a class if it is expanded.

>NA|TRBV18|NA|TRBJ1-1
TGTGCCAGCTCACCACCTTCGGACAGAAGGACTGAAGCTTTCTTT
CASSPPSDRRTEAFF
>NA|TRBV4-2|NA|TRBJ1-3
TGTGCCAGCAGCCAAGGGACAGATCTCTGGCCAAACACCATATATTTT
CASSQGTDLWPNTIYF
>NA|TRBV2|NA|TRBJ2-1
TGTGCCAGCAGGCCCGCGAACAATGAGCAGTTCTTC
CASRPANNEQFF
>NA|TRBV5-1|NA|TRBJ1-5
TGCGCCAGCCGTCTCAGTTCTGGGGCTCAGCCCCAGCATTTT
CASRLSSGAQPQHF
>NA|TRBV6-2/TRBV6-3|NA|TRBJ2-1
TGTGCCAGCAGTAGGGCAGGGATTATCTCCTACAATGAGCAGTTCTTC
CASSRAGIISYNEQFF
>NA|TRBV19|NA|TRBJ1-1
TGTGCCAGTAAAGTACGAGGAGAGGGAACTGAAGCTTTCTTT
CASKVRGEGTEAFF
>NA|TRBV5-1|few|TRBJ2-5
TGCGCCAGCAGCTTGGCGGCTAGAAGTGAAGAGACCCAGTACTTC
CASSLAARSEETQYF
>NA|TRBV20-1|NA|TRBJ1-1
TGCAGTGCTCTTACAGGAATAGCTTTCTTT
CSALTGIAFF
>NA|TRBV6-5|NA|TRBJ1-2
TGTGCCAGCACTAGAACGGACATTAACTATGGCTACACCTTC
CASTRTDINYGYTF
>TRBD1|TRBV28|few|TRBJ1-3
TGTGCCAGCAGTTCACTCGGGACAGGACCCTCTGGAAACACCATATATTTT
CASSSLGTGPSGNTIYF
>TRBD2|TRBV27|NA|TRBJ2-7
TGTGCCAGCAGTTGGGGTCCGGGACTAGCGTACGAGCAGTACTTC
CASSWGPGLAYEQYF
>NA|TRBV7-2|NA|TRBJ2-5
TGTGCCAGCAGCTTAAATCAGGGCCCAGAGACCCAGTACTTC
CASSLNQGPETQYF
>NA|TRBV18|NA|TRBJ1-3
TGTGCCAGCTCCCAAGGGCAGGGCCGTGCTGGAAACACCATATATTTT
CASSQGQGRAGNTIYF
>NA|TRBV6-2/TRBV6-3|NA|TRBJ1-5
TGTGCCAGCAGTTACTATTCAGGGAGGAATCAGCCCCAGCATTTT
CASSYYSGRNQPQHF
>NA|TRBV2|NA|TRBJ2-2
TGTGCCAGCAGTGCCCAAGGGGCCGGGGAGCTGTTTTTT
CASSAQGAGELFF
>TRBD1|TRBV6-4|NA|TRBJ1-1
TGTGCCAGCGTTGAGACAGGGACAATGCGTGAGAACACTGAAGCTTTCTTT
CASVETGTMRENTEAFF
>NA|TRBV11-2|NA|TRBJ2-1
TGTGCCAGCAGCTTAGGACGGGGGAGCTACAATGAGCAGTTCTTC
CASSLGRGSYNEQFF
>TRBD1|TRBV7-2|NA|TRBJ1-2
TGTGCCAGCAGCTCACAAGGGACAGCCTATGGCTACACCTTC
CASSSQGTAYGYTF
>NA|TRBV5-6|NA|TRBJ2-1
TGTGCCAGCAGCTTGGCTTATGAGCAGTTCTTC
CASSLAYEQFF
>NA|TRBV6-6|NA|TRBJ1-3
TGTGCCAGCAGTTACGGGCAGGTCTCTGGAAACACCATATATTTT
CASSYGQVSGNTIYF
>NA|TRBV7-3|NA|TRBJ2-7
TGTGCCAGCAGTCTAATACAGGGTCGCGAGCAGTACTTC
CASSLIQGREQYF
>NA|TRBV27|NA|TRBJ2-1
TGTGCCAGCAGTTCCGGGAGCTCCTACAATGAGCAGTTCTTC
CASSSGSSYNEQFF
>TRBD1|TRBV27|NA|TRBJ1-6
TGTGCCAGCAGTCAGACGACAGGGGGGAATTCACCCCTCCACTTT
CASSQTTGGNSPLHF
>TRBD2|TRBV14|NA|TRBJ2-1
TGTGCCAGCAGCCAAGAGCCCCCCGGGACTACCCTCAACAATGAGCAGTTCTTC
CASSQEPPGTTLNNEQFF
>NA|TRBV10-3|NA|TRBJ1-2
TGTGCCATCAGTGAGTCCGGGGGACGCTTCTATGGCTACACCTTC
CAISESGGRFYGYTF
>TRBD2|TRBV28|NA|TRBJ2-7
TGTGCCAGCAGTCCAGGTTTTACTAGCGCGCACGAGCAGTACTTC
CASSPGFTSAHEQYF
>NA|TRBV4-2|NA|TRBJ2-6
TGTGCCAGCAGCCCCTTTGAGGGGGACCGTGGGGCCAACGTCCTGACTTTC
CASSPFEGDRGANVLTF
>TRBD2|TRBV7-9|NA|TRBJ2-3
TGTGCCAGCAGCTTACGGGGACTAGCAACAGATACGCAGTATTTT
CASSLRGLATDTQYF
>NA|TRBV18|once|TRBJ1-2
TGTGCCAGCTCACCATTATTTAGTGGCTACACCTTC
CASSPLFSGYTF
>NA|TRBV6-5|once|TRBJ2-7
TGTGCCAGCAGCCCCGGAGACGAGCAGTACTTC
CASSPGDEQYF